Here is one T cell receptor (beta chain) with its context. This clone was detected a few times. Its antigen is unknown. Base qualities are missing; no much larger clone stands one base away. Per the germline V gene, MGHDK is the CDR1 and SYGVNS is the CDR2. The V and J ends are trimmed by 7 bases and 5 bases, leaving 8 bases between them. Measured from the cysteine to the phenylalanine, the CDR3 is 12 residues long. Only CDR3 DNA is held: 36 bases, read in frame from base 1. The sample comes from a study of cytomegalovirus exposure and HLA in healthy donors (dated by TCRdb to 2016 to 2017). For the wider study: An earlier analysis of about 530 of the donors reported 276 Gb of sequence data and 95 million to 120 million unique TCR beta sequences obtained from around 190 million T cells. An early release covering roughly 640 HLA-typed donors comprised 250 to 350 gigabases of sequencing data and roughly 86 million unique TCR sequences. In the later analysis, no new phenotypic data were used to find candidate immune exposures; instead, reliance was placed on TCR beta sequences and their occurrence across donors. A later analysis re-examined previously published TCR beta repertoires from 600 to 700 donors and added high-resolution HLA genotyping to investigate patterns of TCR occurrence. Both class I and class II loci were covered by HLA typing, at four-digit resolution. The number of typed donors differed by locus: about 629-640 for A, B, C, DRB1 and DQB1; 522 for DQA1; around 610 for DPA1; and 400 to 480 for DPB1. Among almost 400 genotyped donors of the cohort, an average of around 240,000 unique TCR beta nucleotide sequences were sequenced per donor, roughly 18% of them non-productive. Among the approximately 430 genotyped donors, under 90% belonged to the genetic ancestry cluster associated with self-reported Caucasian donors. The study aimed to test whether cataloging public T cell receptors could reveal signatures of past pathogen exposure. A separate validation cohort of 100 to 150 different subjects was used in addition to the roughly 670-subject first cohort. An earlier analysis of 587 of the donors used high-throughput TCR beta sequencing to judge whether each TCR beta V gene segment behaved as functional or pseudogenic. Donor age, sex, ethnicity and CMV serostatus were compiled together with the repertoire data. About five DR-DQ haplotypes were treated as single units for association and clustering because of strong linkage in the cohort. High-throughput TCR immunosequencing, statistical association of individual TCRs with disease status, and machine learning were combined to predict cytomegalovirus infection status. The study profiled the T cell repertoires of about 720 subjects by immunosequencing and related them to cytomegalovirus serostatus. A later genetic analysis used genome-wide SNP genotypes for about three fifths of the roughly 700 donors, treating that subset as a discovery cohort. All discovery cohort repertoires had been generated on a single sequencing platform.

Broader findings and caveats from the paper: Several of the top co-occurrence clusters appeared to be linked to parvovirus B19, influenza, CMV and Epstein-Barr virus, according to a later analysis. Assigning TCR associations to individual alleles was difficult when HLA alleles, especially DR and DQ, strongly co-occurred. The only immune exposure information available for the cohort was CMV serostatus. This cohort had only TCR beta chains sequenced, and the lack of alpha or paired-chain data limited which features could be detected. The sequencing pipeline was judged likely to have produced a cluster of highly shared sequence variants as a technical artifact. In both the original and validation cohorts, the classifier was reported to diagnose cytomegalovirus status with high specificity and sensitivity. In a later analysis, HLA-associated TCR beta chains were found to be more clonally expanded and to have lower generation probabilities than equally common non-associated chains. The authors suggested that the approach could potentially be generalized to other disease states and immunological phenotypes. Specific HLA alleles were associated with 15,000 to 20,000 TCR beta sequences at a false discovery rate of 0.05 in a later analysis. In a later genetic analysis, a missense DCLRE1C variant was associated with V-gene and J-gene trimming of TCR beta chains, and the association was replicated in an independent cohort. Compared with the approximately 710-donor mean, donors in an Asian-associated ancestry cluster had fewer N-insertions in productive TCRs, according to a later genetic analysis. Most CMV-associated TCR beta chains appeared to be HLA-restricted in a later analysis, and the HLA associations seemed to be driven largely by CMV exposure. A few of the identified cytomegalovirus-associated TCR beta chains were confirmed in vitro to be specific for cytomegalovirus antigens. An earlier analysis of several hundred of the donors showed that most TCR beta V segments appeared in productive rearrangements either about 90% or about 30% of the time, which broadly matched IMGT annotations. While some public TCRs were present in many individuals, most TCR sequences turned up only very rarely across donors. Because some donors lacked HLA typing at each locus, the association tests relied only on the typed subset. A further reported finding was that TCR beta sequences accurately predicted the HLA-A and HLA-B alleles for most subjects in the first cohort. The 87-base-pair reads could not distinguish some IMGT-functional V segments, including TRBV6-2 and TRBV6-3, so those segments were excluded. In the study, 164 TCR beta chains were listed as associated with cytomegalovirus. According to a later analysis, TCR association rates differed among HLA loci, with DRB1 alleles showing the most associated TCRs and HLA-C alleles showing the fewest. Because counts were too low, seventeen rarely observed V segments, including chromosome 9 orphons, were left out of the earlier analysis of 500 to 750 of the donors. Correlated functional status among segregating V segments might be attributable to linkage disequilibrium, but an unknown experimental factor could not be ruled out. The presence/absence analyses assumed that sequencing depth was roughly uniform across donors, and that assumption may not be true.

The library relied on the immunoSEQ multiplex PCR assay. A mixture of 60 forward primers for TCR Vbeta segments and 13 reverse primers for TCR Jbeta segments was used in the multiplex PCR. The CDR3 region of rearranged TCR beta genes was amplified from genomic DNA by a multiplex PCR assay. The Illumina HiSeq System was used to sequence the amplified TCR beta libraries as 87-base-pair reads. Per the source publication's procedure: A later analysis counted around 72 million unique TCR beta chains across the 650 to 700 repertoires, and 10 million to 11 million of these chains were shared by at least two donors. Raw reads were error-corrected and collapsed into unique sequences with a nearest-neighbor algorithm that merged closely related sequences to remove PCR and sequencing errors. CDR3 sequences were aligned to IMGT reference sequences to assign V, D and J gene segments. For a sequence to be retained, a match of at least six nucleotides was required to both a V gene segment and a J gene segment. Rearrangements were called productive when the CDR3 lacked stop codons and stayed in frame with V and J; all others were non-productive. CDR3 was defined according to IMGT convention as the region running from the second conserved V-encoded cysteine to the conserved J-encoded phenylalanine. In an earlier analysis of roughly 610 of the donors, sequences lacking an unambiguous match to a single V gene segment were excluded. An earlier analysis of a few hundred of the donors classified V segments as functional when productive rearrangements were above 56.7% and as segregating when the standard deviation between donors was above 5%. To diagnose cytomegalovirus status from the catalog of TCR beta chain sequences, a statistical classification framework was built. A later analysis assigned V and J genes by comparing TCR nucleotide sequences with IMGT/GENE-DB human TR gene sequences. The TCRdist pipeline was used in a later analysis to assign CDR3 sequences and most-parsimonious VDJ recombination scenarios. In a later analysis, each TCR beta chain was defined by its CDR3 amino acid sequence together with its V-gene family, and reads lacking a unique V-gene family were excluded. A later analysis removed 600 or so highly shared, low-generation-probability nucleotide sequences to deal with suspected cross-contamination and a sequencing artifact. In a later analysis, a clonal expansion index for each public chain was calculated from normalized within-repertoire ranks of inferred template counts. Generation probabilities in a later analysis came from a VDJ recombination model fitted to out-of-frame rearrangements, and those results were checked against IGoR. In a later analysis, hypergeometric tests were used to score TCR-TCR, TCR-HLA and TCR-CMV co-occurrence, with a repertoire-size bias correction applied to TCR pairs. False discovery rates were estimated in a later analysis by permuting HLA or CMV assignments 20 times. In a later analysis, co-occurring TCRs were grouped using DBSCAN, and TCRdist sequence similarity was added for clustering within HLA-allele-positive subsets. Repertoires with fewer than 30,000 or more than 120,000 public chains, plus five repertoires with anomalous nucleotide sharing, were excluded from co-occurrence clustering. TCRdb re-hosts the immuneACCESS table, in-frame sequences only. Its copies lack some clones; in the studies checked, an unresolved V gene accounts for under half of them, and the cause for the rest is not known. The V and J calls and clone size come from that table; D and trimming were worked out from the DNA. The sample data list 150,000 to 200,000 clones, and about 69% of these were observed just once. 2.9% of the sample is in the top ten clones.

The cohort comprised more than 550 healthy bone marrow donors. At the time of sampling, all cohort members were nominally healthy, though unrecorded immune exposures were likely present. The donor was CMV seronegative and was included in the group of several hundred seronegative cohort members. A peripheral blood sample was collected from each donor, and TCR beta sequencing was performed on peripheral blood mononuclear cells. Genomic DNA was extracted from the blood cell samples with the Qiagen DNeasy Blood Extraction Kit. Sequencing was done on a sample of PBMCs. This TCR derives from a male donor in good health and CMV-seronegative. The rearrangement combines TRBV25-1 with TRBJ2-2, with no confident D gene call. The nucleotide sequence reads as follows: TGTGCCAGCAATTGGCGGACCGGGGAGCTGTTTTTT. It encodes CASNWRTGELFF.